The subject of this entry is one TCR beta chain. This entry comes from a study of blood T cell repertoires in COVID-19. Study in general: Samples came from the United States, Italy and Spain, spanning acute and convalescent COVID-19. T cells, B-cell-depleted T cells, or PBMCs provided the cDNA or gDNA that served as material.

Source study methods: Researchers report that nucleated cell counts were estimated from reference gene primer amplification. TCRdb keeps only in-frame clones here, not all; method: immunoSEQ multiplex PCR. That table furnishes V, J and clone size, whereas the DNA furnished D and trimming. The sample contains over 25,000 clones, nearly 85% of which appear only once. Input material: peripheral blood. The sequence came from a man in his 70s with active COVID-19.

The CDR3: CASSLEWGSFTDTQYF. The CDR3 nucleotides are TGTGCCAGCAGCCTCGAATGGGGCAGCTTCACAGATACGCAGTATTTT. This chain connects TRBV7-6 to TRBJ2-3; a weak D match, TRBD1 (5 bases). CDR3 length equals 16 residues. V dropped 5 bases and J dropped 2 bases, with 17 bases sitting between them. Per germline, CDR1 SGHVS and CDR2 FNYEAQ.